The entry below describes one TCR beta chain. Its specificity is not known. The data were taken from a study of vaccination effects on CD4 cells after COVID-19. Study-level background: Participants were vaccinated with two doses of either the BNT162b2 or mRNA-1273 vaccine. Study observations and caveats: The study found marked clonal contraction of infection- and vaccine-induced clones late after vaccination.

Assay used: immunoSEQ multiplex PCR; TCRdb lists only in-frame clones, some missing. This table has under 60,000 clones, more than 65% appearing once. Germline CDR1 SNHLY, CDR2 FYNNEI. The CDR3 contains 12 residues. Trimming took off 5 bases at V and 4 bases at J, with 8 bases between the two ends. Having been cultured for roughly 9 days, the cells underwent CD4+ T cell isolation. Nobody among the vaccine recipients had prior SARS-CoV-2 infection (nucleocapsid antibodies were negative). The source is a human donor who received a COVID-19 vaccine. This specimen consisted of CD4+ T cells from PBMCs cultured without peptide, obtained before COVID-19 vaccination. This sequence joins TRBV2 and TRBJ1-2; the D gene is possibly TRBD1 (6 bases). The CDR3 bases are TGTGCCAGCAGTTGGGACATCTATGGCTACACCTTC. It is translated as CASSWDIYGYTF.